A selection of T cell receptor beta chains follows, all from one sample in a study of T cell clonotyping in hematopoietic cell transplantation. Assay used: immunoSEQ multiplex PCR; TCRdb lists only in-frame clones, some missing. The sample yields about 28,000 clones, around 82% seen once. This sample comprised peripheral blood mononuclear cells, obtained before stem cell transplant. These receptor sequences come from a man aged 35-49 years with acute myeloid leukemia. Some clones in this sample may be carry-over from other donors' samples. Each CDR3 is given with its conserved first and last residue. D genes are given only for firm matches. Some rows have no size entry. The others give once, few or many, or a class for an expanded clone.

D gene,clone size,V gene,J gene,CDR3 DNA,CDR3 protein
TRBD1,-,TRBV7-9,TRBJ1-4,TGTGCCAGCAGCCCTAGGGGAGGACAGGGCTTTAATGAAAAACTGTTTTTT,CASSPRGGQGFNEKLFF
TRBD2,-,TRBV5-1,TRBJ2-5,TGCGCCAGCAGCTTGAAAAGGCTAGCGGGATTAGTTCAAGAGACCCAGTACTTC,CASSLKRLAGLVQETQYF
TRBD2,-,TRBV27,TRBJ2-2,TGTGCCAGCAGCCAGCGGACTAGCGGGAGGGGGTTGACCGGGGAGCTGTTTTTT,CASSQRTSGRGLTGELFF
-,-,TRBV5-4,TRBJ1-6,TGTGCCAGCAGTAGGGAGGGGACCAATAATTCACCCCTCCACTTT,CASSREGTNNSPLHF
-,-,TRBV30,TRBJ2-3,TGTGCCTGGGGGACACCGACAGATACGCAGTATTTT,CAWGTPTDTQYF
TRBD1,-,TRBV2,TRBJ1-2,TGTGCCAGCAGGGGGACAGGGGGTAACTATGGCTACACCTTC,CASRGTGGNYGYTF
-,-,TRBV30,TRBJ2-1,TGTGCCTGGAGTCCACCCGGGACCCGAGGTTACAATGAGCAGTTCTTC,CAWSPPGTRGYNEQFF
-,-,TRBV7-2,TRBJ1-1,TGTGCCAGCAGCTCCTATCAGAACACTGAAGCTTTCTTT,CASSSYQNTEAFF
-,-,TRBV28,TRBJ2-1,TGTGCCAGCAGTTGGGGACCCTGGAGGGACGATGAGCAGTTCTTC,CASSWGPWRDDEQFF
-,few,TRBV19,TRBJ1-5,TGTGCCAGTAGTATCCAGCAGGGTTACAGCAATCAGCCCCAGCATTTT,CASSIQQGYSNQPQHF
-,-,TRBV19,TRBJ1-2,TGTGCCAGTACCGCAGGGTCCGGTGGCTACACCTTC,CASTAGSGGYTF
TRBD1,-,TRBV6-6,TRBJ2-7,TGTGCCAGCAGGGAGGACAGGGTGGCCTACGAGCAGTACTTC,CASREDRVAYEQYF
TRBD1,-,TRBV27,TRBJ1-2,TGTGCCAGCAGTCGACAGGGTCTCGGCTACACCTTC,CASSRQGLGYTF
TRBD2,-,TRBV30,TRBJ2-7,TGTGCCTGGGCGGGGGGCCTTACCTACGAGCAGTACTTC,CAWAGGLTYEQYF
-,-,TRBV5-4,TRBJ1-2,TGTGCCAGCAGCTTTCGGCCAGGAGCTAACTATGGCTACACCTTC,CASSFRPGANYGYTF
TRBD1,-,TRBV14,TRBJ1-1,TGTGCCAGCAGCCAACCGGGACAGGGCCGTCAGGGTGAAGCTTTCTTT,CASSQPGQGRQGEAFF
-,-,TRBV5-1,TRBJ1-6,TGCGCCAGCAGCTTGGCCGGTGGCAGGTCCTCCTATAATTCACCCCTCCACTTT,CASSLAGGRSSYNSPLHF
-,-,TRBV28,TRBJ2-1,TGTGCCAGCAGTTTACCCCCAGGGGCCTACAATGAGCAGTTCTTC,CASSLPPGAYNEQFF
-,-,TRBV7-3,TRBJ1-4,TGTGCCAGCAGCCGCGGACCAGGAGAAAAACTGTTTTTT,CASSRGPGEKLFF
TRBD1,-,TRBV5-1,TRBJ2-3,TGCGCCAGCAGCCAAGGGGACAGGAGAATCGGAGATACGCAGTATTTT,CASSQGDRRIGDTQYF
-,-,TRBV7-2,TRBJ2-1,TGTGCCAGCAGCTATGAGCAGTTCTTC,CASSYEQFF
TRBD2,once,TRBV29-1,TRBJ2-3,TGCAGCGCCTTCGTAGCGGGAGGATATCCAGATACGCAGTATTTT,CSAFVAGGYPDTQYF
-,-,TRBV4-1,TRBJ2-7,TGCGCCAGCAGCCAAGGTGTGGACTCCTACGAGCAGTACTTC,CASSQGVDSYEQYF
TRBD1,-,TRBV7-7,TRBJ2-2,TGTGCTAGCAGCTTAAGGACAGGGGACAGTGCCGGGGAGCTGTTTTTT,CASSLRTGDSAGELFF